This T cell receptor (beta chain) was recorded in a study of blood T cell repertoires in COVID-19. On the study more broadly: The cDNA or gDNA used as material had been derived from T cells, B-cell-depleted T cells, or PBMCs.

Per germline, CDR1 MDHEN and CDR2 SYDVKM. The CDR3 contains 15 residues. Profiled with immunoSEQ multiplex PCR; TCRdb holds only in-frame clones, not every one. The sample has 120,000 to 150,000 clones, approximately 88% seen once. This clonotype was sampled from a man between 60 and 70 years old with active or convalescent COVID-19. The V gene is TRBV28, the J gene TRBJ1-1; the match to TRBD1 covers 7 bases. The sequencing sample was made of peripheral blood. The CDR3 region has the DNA TGTGCTTCAGAGGGACAGCCCAATCTGGGAACTGAAGCTTTCTTT. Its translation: CASEGQPNLGTEAFF.